The rows below give T cell receptor beta chains drawn from one sample of a study of shared clonotypes between healthy human individuals. Produced via immunoSEQ multiplex PCR; TCRdb's table is partial and in-frame only. This sample has more than 900,000 clones, with around 82% found just once. The specimen sequenced was memory CD4+ T cells from PBMCs. Receptor source: a man aged 18 to 30 in good health. Some clones in this sample may be carry-over from other donors' samples. Each CDR3 is given without its conserved first and last residue. Each record gives: V gene, J gene, CDR3 protein.

>TRBV2|TRBJ2-5
ASRGDKETQY
>TRBV7-8|TRBJ2-5
ASSPLVGRGVQETQY
>TRBV7-9|TRBJ1-1
ASSNPHTEAF
>TRBV5-1|TRBJ1-4
ASSPTDGGIYEKLF
>TRBV7-3|TRBJ1-1
ASKLTRENTEAF
>TRBV28|TRBJ1-5
ASSQGLNQPQH
>TRBV7-3|TRBJ2-1
ASSLNAPRSGGSGNEQF
>TRBV10-2|TRBJ2-7
ASRQGAYEQY
>TRBV5-1|TRBJ2-1
ASSLAPAGGLNEQF
>TRBV28|TRBJ2-3
ASSSPSTDTQY
>TRBV27|TRBJ1-1
ASSSRQGGEAF
>TRBV6-1|TRBJ2-7
ASSLRQAITYEQY
>TRBV10-3|TRBJ2-2
AISGDRGLVGELF
>TRBV19|TRBJ2-2
ASSIKIRAGGELF
>TRBV6-1|TRBJ2-7
ASSEATTGGVYEQY
>TRBV7-2|TRBJ2-4
ASSNERPGNIQY
>TRBV5-1|TRBJ2-1
ASSRDRADNEQF
>TRBV5-4|TRBJ2-3
ASSSSPSGFGTDTQY
>TRBV2|TRBJ2-3
ASLSSVSTDTQY
>TRBV6-1|TRBJ2-7
ASTKGLVNEQY
>TRBV30|TRBJ2-7
AATYLGTGSYEQY
>TRBV2|TRBJ2-7
ASGQTGDLDEQY
>TRBV5-3|TRBJ1-2
ASSFQKDGYT
>TRBV19|TRBJ2-2
ATKQGAGNTGELF
>TRBV9|TRBJ1-6
ASSPGPARGLH
>TRBV28|TRBJ1-3
ASSFGGSSGNTIY
>TRBV6-1|TRBJ2-7
ASSAVPSGRLYEQY
>TRBV2|TRBJ1-2
ASRPGQYGYT
>TRBV7-6|TRBJ2-5
ASSLGYYGAGGGETQY
>TRBV7-3|TRBJ2-6
ASSSPGVGANVLT
>TRBV7-8|TRBJ2-1
ASSLNLAFQGLNEQF
>TRBV6-5|TRBJ2-1
ASSDSTWEQF
>TRBV5-8|TRBJ2-2
ASSHRYRNTGELF
>TRBV29-1|TRBJ2-3
SPHPNGDTQY
>TRBV6-6|TRBJ1-2
ASSLNRGQGNYGYT
>TRBV7-9|TRBJ1-2
ASSLGAAGYT
>TRBV5-1|TRBJ2-7
ASSQGAYEQY
>TRBV5-4|TRBJ2-3
ASSSLGSGRPATQY
>TRBV5-1|TRBJ1-2
ASSGPTGYGYT
>TRBV5-1|TRBJ2-5
ASSSLGLGETQY
>TRBV18|TRBJ2-7
ASSPGLKGNEQY
>TRBV6-1|TRBJ1-2
ASTLSSHGYT
>TRBV7-9|TRBJ2-7
ASSLGGTSYEQY
>TRBV5-1|TRBJ2-7
ASSLDPGGGVNEQY
>TRBV19|TRBJ1-2
ASTPTGAGMSYT
>TRBV5-4|TRBJ2-7
ASSSPREGQNEQY
>TRBV7-9|TRBJ2-7
ASSLEGSGGEQY
>TRBV6-1|TRBJ1-2
ASSQGVRDGYT
>TRBV5-1|TRBJ2-3
ASKLGDTQY
>TRBV29-1|TRBJ2-1
SVEIGRGGNEQF
>TRBV9|TRBJ2-7
ASSVGPEQY
>TRBV11-2|TRBJ1-2
ASSLRGADRDYGYT
>TRBV18|TRBJ1-5
ASSRGGDQPQH
>TRBV6-1|TRBJ2-5
ASSEGGVTQY